The 20 T cell receptor beta chains reported below all come from one sample, sequenced in a study of T cells in Graves' hyperthyroidism and ophthalmopathy. RNA transcripts were the template for amplifying TCR beta CDR3 regions. Initially, a first-round RT-PCR of the TCR CDR3 employed the HTBI primer set. TCRdb reprocessed the multiplex PCR reads with MiXCR, giving one entry per CDR3 protein. The sample shows hundreds of thousands of distinct CDR3 sequences, approximately 19% of them seen only once. The sample taken for sequencing was blood. The receptors here all came from a woman aged 18 to 35 with Graves' hyperthyroidism.

Ten or more counts support this clonotype. J is TRBJ2-7 and V is TRBV27; 11 nucleotides match TRBD2. Trimming at V came to 6 bases and at J to 2 bases, leaving 3 bases not matched to a gene. The CDR3 loop spans 14 amino acids. Germline CDR1 reads MNHEY; CDR2 reads SMNVEV (reference sequence). CDR3 protein: CASRLAGGAYEQYF. CDR3 nucleotides: TGTGCCAGCAGGTTAGCGGGGGGGGCCTACGAGCAGTACTTC.

This clonotype was observed at least ten times. This chain links TRBV12-3 or TRBV12-4 with TRBJ1-1; D uncertain. The V end was cut by 1 base, the J end by 4 bases, with 19 bases between. CDR3 length: 17 amino acids. The CDR3: CASSLDSIARRGTEAFF. CDR3 in DNA: TGTGCCAGCAGTTTAGATAGTATTGCCCGGCGGGGCACTGAAGCTTTCTTT.

This clonotype was detected ten times or more. The rearrangement links TRBV6-5 to TRBJ1-2, with TRBD1 as a possible D gene (5 bases). V shed 1 base and J shed 2 bases, with 17 bases lying between them. Germline V lookup: CDR1 MNHEY, CDR2 SVGAGI. The CDR3 is 17 amino acids. The CDR3 DNA reads as TGTGCCAGCAGTTACTTGGCCGGGACTGAGCCCAACTATGGCTACACCTTC. It yields the protein CASSYLAGTEPNYGYTF.

The genes are TRBV6-2 or TRBV6-3 and TRBJ1-1; D unclear. The CDR3 is 15 amino acids. V was cut by 5 bases and J by 1 base, with 14 bases left in between. Germline V gene sequence: CDR1 MNHEY, CDR2 SVGEGT. The chain's CDR3 is CASSRLSVQNTEAFF. The CDR3 bases are TGTGCCAGCAGTCGCCTTTCCGTCCAGAACACTGAAGCTTTCTTT.

The chain carries TRBV12-3 or TRBV12-4 and TRBJ1-5, with unresolved D. Trimming pared 7 bases from V and 4 bases from J, leaving 14 bases between. The length of the CDR3 is 14 residues. CDR3: CASTSEEGNQPQHF. The CDR3 DNA sequence: TGTGCCAGCACCTCGGAAGAGGGTAATCAGCCCCAGCATTTT.

This clonotype was seen at least ten times. The J gene is TRBJ1-2, the V gene TRBV10-2, with D possibly TRBD1 on 6 matching bases. CDR1 is WSHSY and CDR2 is SAAADI in the germline V gene. The V end lost 2 bases, the J end lost 3 bases, and 16 bases lay between the germline ends. The length of the CDR3 is 16 residues. The CDR3 DNA sequence: TGCGCCAGCAGTGAGCAGGGGAGCATACTATACTATGGCTACACCTTC. This translates into CASSEQGSILYYGYTF.

V gene TRBV9 combines with J gene TRBJ2-2; either TRBD1 or TRBD2 may fit D (5 bases each). This CDR3 spans 17 amino acids. Germline V gives CDR1 SGDLS, CDR2 YYNGEE. Trimming cost V 0 bases and J 4 bases, with 16 bases left between them. CDR3 sequence reads: CASSVAVRGPLTGELFF. The CDR3 DNA is TGTGCCAGCAGCGTAGCAGTCCGGGGCCCGCTCACCGGGGAGCTGTTTTTT.

This clonotype was detected many times. The chain links TRBV18 to TRBJ1-2, with D perhaps matching TRBD1 (5 bases). The V and J ends lost 8 bases and 3 bases respectively, with 13 bases between them. CDR1 is KGHSH, CDR2 LQKENI, per germline. CDR3 length: 13 residues. Written as DNA, the CDR3 is TGTGCCAGCCAATTCGACAGAGACTATGGCTACACCTTC. The encoded protein is CASQFDRDYGYTF.

V is TRBV6-5 and J is TRBJ1-1, with 10 bases fitting TRBD1. There are 17 residues in the CDR3. The V gene end was trimmed by 1 base and the J gene end by 5 bases; junction bases not matched to a gene: 10. Germline CDR1 is MNHEY and CDR2 is SVGAGI. The CDR3 loop is CASSYFGQGGRETEAFF. Here the CDR3 DNA reads TGTGCCAGCAGTTACTTCGGACAGGGGGGACGGGAGACTGAAGCTTTCTTT.

Only one count was recorded for this clonotype. The chain combines TRBV6-1 with TRBJ1-3; D might be TRBD1 (6 bases). Deletions cut 4 bases from V and 0 bases from J, with 13 bases between. This CDR3 region has 16 residues. The germline gives CDR1 MNHNS, CDR2 SASEGT. CDR3 loop: CASSAKTGSSGNTIYF. The CDR3 nucleotides are TGTGCCAGCAGTGCGAAAACAGGGAGCTCTGGAAACACCATATATTTT.

The rearrangement uses TRBV5-1 and TRBJ2-2; TRBD1 matches at 8 bases. The V segment lost 4 bases and the J segment 2 bases; nucleotides outside the gene matches: 4. This CDR3 has 15 residues. CDR1 and CDR2 from the germline V gene are SGHRS and YFSETQ. The DNA of the CDR3 is TGCGCCAGCAGCCCCGCAGGGGGCAACACCGGGGAGCTGTTTTTT. As protein: CASSPAGGNTGELFF. Looking up the rest from reference TRBV5-1 and TRBJ2-2 gives the full variable domain: KAGVTQTPRYLIKTRGQQVTLSCSPISGHRSVSWYQQTPGQGLQFLFEYFSETQRNKGNFPGRFSGRQFSNSRSEMNVSTLELGDSALYLCASSPAGGNTGELFFGEGSRLTVL.

This clonotype was seen a handful of times. A read error may account for a junction end that differs from germline. V is TRBV11-1 and J is TRBJ1-1; TRBD1 aligns across 7 bases. Germline V gene lookup returns CDR1 SGHAT and CDR2 FQDESV (reference sequence). CDR3 length equals 17 residues. This CDR3 reads CASRFGRQGGKNTEAFF. In nucleotides, the CDR3 is TGTGCCAGCCGCTTCGGGAGACAGGGAGGGAAGAACACTGAAGCTTTCTTT.

Many counts were recorded for this clonotype. The V and J genes are TRBV6-5 and TRBJ1-5; no clear D. Trimming stripped 2 bases from V and 7 bases from J, with 9 bases between. The length of the CDR3 is 13 residues. Per germline, CDR1 MNHEY and CDR2 SVGAGI. The chain's CDR3 is CASSYTVRQPQHF. The CDR3 coding sequence is TGTGCCAGCAGTTACACGGTCCGCCAGCCCCAGCATTTT.

This clonotype was seen repeatedly, ten times or more. The chain recombines TRBV5-1 with TRBJ2-7; 9 bases agree with TRBD1. The CDR3 has 13 amino acids. V lost 4 bases and J lost 6; bases outside the gene matches: 5. CDR1 and CDR2 (germline): SGHRS, YFSETQ. CDR3 in amino acids: CASSPGTGREQYF. Written as DNA, the CDR3 is TGCGCCAGCAGCCCGGGGACAGGGCGCGAGCAGTACTTC.

V is TRBV11-2 and J is TRBJ1-1, with D uncertain. Germline V lookup: CDR1 SGHAT, CDR2 FQNNGV. This CDR3 is 14 amino acids long. Trimming left V 0 bases short and J 6 bases short, with 11 bases between. The CDR3: CASSLDPIIPEAFF. The CDR3 nucleotides read TGTGCCAGCAGCTTAGATCCGATTATCCCTGAAGCTTTCTTT.

The sample holds many counts of this clonotype. The rearrangement links TRBV28 to TRBJ1-2; tentative D call: TRBD1 (5 bases). CDR3 length: 15 amino acids. V shed 1 base and J shed 3 bases, with 12 bases lying between them. Germline CDR1 reads MDHEN; CDR2 reads SYDVKM. CDR3 bases: TGTGCCAGCAGTTTATCCGGGACGGAGCACTATGGCTACACCTTC. This sequence encodes CASSLSGTEHYGYTF.

Remarks on this clonotype: It may be a read error: a sequence one base away is much more abundant. This chain links TRBV9 with TRBJ2-7, with D possibly being TRBD1 (5 bases). The CDR3 consists of 15 residues. V gave up 0 bases and J gave up 0 bases, with 10 bases separating them. Germline V gives CDR1 SGDLS, CDR2 YYNGEE. The CDR3 sequence: CASSVVGDSSYEQYF. The CDR3 DNA sequence: TGTGCCAGCAGCGTAGTAGGGGATTCCTCCTACGAGCAGTACTTC.

This clonotype was found many times. It is likely a read error, because the conserved phenylalanine at the end of the CDR3 is missing. This chain connects TRBV10-3 to TRBJ2-2, with D possibly called TRBD1 or TRBD2 (5 bases each). Deletions cut 6 bases from V and 1 base from J, with 15 bases between. Germline V gives CDR1 ENHRY, CDR2 SYGVKD. CDR3 length: 16 amino acids. CDR3 region: CAISDSPGQNTGELFL. The CDR3 region has the DNA TGTGCCATCAGCGACTCGCCGGGGCAGAACACCGGGGAGCTGTTTCTT.

This clonotype has ten or more counts. The CDR3 here is CSARDGGAVEETQYF. CDR3 bases: TGCAGTGCGCGTGATGGCGGGGCCGTGGAGGAGACCCAGTACTTC. V and J are TRBV20-1 and TRBJ2-5, with D possibly TRBD2 on 6 matching bases. V shed 6 bases and J shed 5 bases, with 22 bases lying between them. Germline CDR1 and CDR2: DFQATT and SNEGSKA (reference sequence). This CDR3 has 15 amino acids.

The chain combines TRBV6-2 or TRBV6-3 with TRBJ1-1, with TRBD1 matching over 8 bases. Germline trimming cut 6 bases from V and 0 bases from J; bases unmatched to any gene: 18. Per the germline V gene, CDR1 is MNHEY and CDR2 is SVGEGT. This CDR3 is built from 19 residues. The CDR3, as DNA: TGTGCCAGCAGAAATACGTACCAGGACAGGGCCAATATGAACACTGAAGCTTTCTTT. This codes for CASRNTYQDRANMNTEAFF.